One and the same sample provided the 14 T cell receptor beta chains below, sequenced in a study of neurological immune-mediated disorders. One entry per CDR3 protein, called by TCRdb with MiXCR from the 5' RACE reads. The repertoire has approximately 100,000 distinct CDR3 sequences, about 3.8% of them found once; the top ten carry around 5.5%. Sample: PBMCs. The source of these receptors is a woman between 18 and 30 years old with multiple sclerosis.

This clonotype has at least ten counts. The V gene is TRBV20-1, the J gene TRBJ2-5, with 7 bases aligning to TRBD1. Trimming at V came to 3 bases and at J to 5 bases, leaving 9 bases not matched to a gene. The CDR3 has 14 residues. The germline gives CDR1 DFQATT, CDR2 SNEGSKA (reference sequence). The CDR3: CSASEQGISETQYF. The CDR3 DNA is TGCAGTGCTAGTGAACAGGGGATTTCGGAGACCCAGTACTTC.

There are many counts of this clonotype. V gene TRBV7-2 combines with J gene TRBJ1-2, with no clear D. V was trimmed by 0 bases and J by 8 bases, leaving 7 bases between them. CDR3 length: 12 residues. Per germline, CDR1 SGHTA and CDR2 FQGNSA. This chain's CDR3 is CASSLAREGYTF. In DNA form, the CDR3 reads TGTGCCAGCAGCTTAGCGAGGGAAGGCTACACCTTC.

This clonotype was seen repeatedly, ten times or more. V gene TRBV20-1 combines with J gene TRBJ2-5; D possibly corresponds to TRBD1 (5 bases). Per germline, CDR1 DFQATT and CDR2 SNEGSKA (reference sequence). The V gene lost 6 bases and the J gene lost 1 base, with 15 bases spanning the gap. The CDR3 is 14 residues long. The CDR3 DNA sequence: TGCAGTGCCGCCAGTGACAGTTTCCAAGAGACCCAGTACTTC. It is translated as CSAASDSFQETQYF.

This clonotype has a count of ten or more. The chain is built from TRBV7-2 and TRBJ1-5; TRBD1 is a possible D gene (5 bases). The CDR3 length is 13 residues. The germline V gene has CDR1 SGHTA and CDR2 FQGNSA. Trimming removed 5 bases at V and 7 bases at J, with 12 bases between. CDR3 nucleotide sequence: TGTGCCAGCAGCCCAGAGGACACGCAGCCCCAGCATTTT. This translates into CASSPEDTQPQHF.

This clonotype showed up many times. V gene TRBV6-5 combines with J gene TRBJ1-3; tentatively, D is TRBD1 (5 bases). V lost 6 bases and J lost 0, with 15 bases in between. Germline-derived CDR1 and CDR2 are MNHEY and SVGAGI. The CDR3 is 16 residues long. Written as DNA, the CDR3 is TGTGCCAGCAGCCATAGGGGACTGAGCTCTGGAAACACCATATATTTT. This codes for CASSHRGLSSGNTIYF.

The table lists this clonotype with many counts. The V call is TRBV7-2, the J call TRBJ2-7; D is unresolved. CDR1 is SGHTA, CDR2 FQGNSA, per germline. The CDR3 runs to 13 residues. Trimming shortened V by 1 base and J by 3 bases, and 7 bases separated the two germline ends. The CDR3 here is CASSLGADYEQYF. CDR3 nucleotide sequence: TGTGCCAGCAGCTTAGGGGCGGACTACGAGCAGTACTTC.

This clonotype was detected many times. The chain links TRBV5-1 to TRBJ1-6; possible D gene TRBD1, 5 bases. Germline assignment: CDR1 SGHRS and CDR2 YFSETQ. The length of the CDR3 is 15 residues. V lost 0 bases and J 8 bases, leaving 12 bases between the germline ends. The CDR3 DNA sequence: TGCGCCAGCAGCTTGGAGGGGATCACAGATTCACCCCTCCACTTT. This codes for CASSLEGITDSPLHF.

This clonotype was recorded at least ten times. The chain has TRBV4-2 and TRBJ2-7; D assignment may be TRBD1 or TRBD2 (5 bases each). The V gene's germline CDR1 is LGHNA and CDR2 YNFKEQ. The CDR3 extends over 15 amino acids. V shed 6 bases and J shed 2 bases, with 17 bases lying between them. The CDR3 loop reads CASRSHDGGAYEQYF. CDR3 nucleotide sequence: TGTGCCAGCAGATCCCACGATGGGGGAGCCTACGAGCAGTACTTC.

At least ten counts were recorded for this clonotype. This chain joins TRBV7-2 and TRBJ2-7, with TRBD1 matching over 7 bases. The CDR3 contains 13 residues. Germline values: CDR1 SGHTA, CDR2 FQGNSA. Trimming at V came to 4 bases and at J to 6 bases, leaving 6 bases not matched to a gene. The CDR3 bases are TGTGCCAGCAGCTCCGGACAGGCACTCGAGCAGTACTTC. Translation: CASSSGQALEQYF.

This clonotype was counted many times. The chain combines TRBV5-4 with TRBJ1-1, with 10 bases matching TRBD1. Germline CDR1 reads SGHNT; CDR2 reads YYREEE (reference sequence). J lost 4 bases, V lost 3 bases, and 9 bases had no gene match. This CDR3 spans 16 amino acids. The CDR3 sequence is CASSSGGQGVLTEAFF. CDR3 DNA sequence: TGTGCCAGCAGCTCCGGTGGACAGGGGGTTCTCACTGAAGCTTTCTTT.

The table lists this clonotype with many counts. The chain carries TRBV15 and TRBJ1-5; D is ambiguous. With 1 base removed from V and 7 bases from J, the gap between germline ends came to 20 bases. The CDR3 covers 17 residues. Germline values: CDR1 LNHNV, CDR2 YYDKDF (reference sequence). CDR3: CATSRVGGPRSGQPQHF. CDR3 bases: TGTGCCACCAGCAGAGTGGGAGGACCCCGCTCGGGGCAGCCCCAGCATTTT.

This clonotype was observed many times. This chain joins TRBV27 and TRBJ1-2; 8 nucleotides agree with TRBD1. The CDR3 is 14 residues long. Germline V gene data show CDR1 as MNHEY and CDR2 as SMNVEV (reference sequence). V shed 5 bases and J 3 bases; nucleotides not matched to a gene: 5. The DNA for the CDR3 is TGTGCCAGCAGTCCCAGGGGGCTTCACTATGGCTACACCTTC. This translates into CASSPRGLHYGYTF.

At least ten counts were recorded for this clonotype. CDR3 bases: TGTGCCAGCAGCGTAAATGCCGGGACAGCGATTTATAATTCACCCCTCCACTTT. This sequence encodes CASSVNAGTAIYNSPLHF. V gene TRBV7-2 combines with J gene TRBJ1-6; TRBD1 matches at 7 bases. The trim removed 5 bases at V and 4 bases at J, leaving 14 bases unmatched. The germline gives CDR1 SGHTA, CDR2 FQGNSA. CDR3 length equals 18 residues.

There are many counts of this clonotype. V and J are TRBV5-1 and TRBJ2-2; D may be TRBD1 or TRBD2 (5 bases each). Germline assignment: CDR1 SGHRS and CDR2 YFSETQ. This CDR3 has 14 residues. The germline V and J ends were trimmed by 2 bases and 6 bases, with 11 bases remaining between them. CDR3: CASSFRRDAGELFF. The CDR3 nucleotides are TGCGCCAGCAGCTTCCGCAGGGACGCCGGGGAGCTGTTTTTT.